This paragraph reports one T cell receptor beta chain. Its antigen remains unknown. Those donating, healthy Caucasian individuals from Russia, were aged about 6 to 100. No fewer than 5.5 micrograms of total RNA were isolated from every sample. Next came a second PCR, run for about 7 to 12 cycles, which used a sample-barcoded 5' primer along with a J-beta primer mix. One entry per CDR3 protein results from TCRdb running MiXCR on the 5' RACE reads. The table shows 650,000 to 950,000 distinct CDR3 sequences, with 40% to 50% occurring only once. The entry originates in a study of blood T cells in healthy people across ages. This CDR3 is 15 amino acids long. Germline CDR1 is SGHTA and CDR2 is FQGNSA. The germline V and J ends were trimmed by 0 bases and 4 bases, with 13 bases remaining between them. Broader study findings: No conclusive comparison of naive versus antigen-experienced cells was possible with unsorted PBMCs. It was the long-lived donors that had more naive CD4+ cells and higher diversity than aged donors.

This receptor was identified in a man aged 60-69 years in good health. The rearrangement uses TRBV7-2 and TRBJ2-7, with D possibly TRBD2 on 6 matching bases. Material for sequencing was blood. CDR3 amino acids: CASSLADQRAYEQYF. The CDR3 DNA follows: TGTGCCAGCAGCTTAGCCGATCAGCGGGCGTACGAGCAGTACTTC.